This TCR beta chain was captured in a study of blood T cell repertoires in COVID-19. The CDR3 loop spans 13 amino acids. V lost 4 bases and J lost 7, with 13 bases in between. Looked up from germline, CDR1 is KGHSH and CDR2 is LQKENI. This clone was seen only once. Authors' analysis steps: Reference gene primer amplification gave nucleated cell count estimates. Sequenced by immunoSEQ multiplex PCR; TCRdb stores in-frame clones only, minus some. V and J calls and clone size are given by that table; D and trimming were obtained from the DNA. The data hold approximately 360,000 clones, with 83% observed a single time. The study assigned cohorts using participant-reported clinical history.

The sequenced material came from PBMCs or T cells enriched from blood (not recorded which). The rearrangement links TRBV18 to TRBJ2-5, with a possible D match to TRBD2 (5 bases). This TCR derives from a woman aged 45 to 65 who had recovered from COVID-19. CDR3 sequence: CASSRLEDATQYF. The CDR3 DNA reads as TGTGCCAGCTCACGTCTGGAGGATGCGACCCAGTACTTC. Based on the CDR3 plus reference TRBV18 and TRBJ2-5, the full variable domain is NAGVMQNPRHLVRRRGQEARLRCSPMKGHSHVYWYRQLPEEGLKFMVYLQKENIIDESGMPKERFSAEFPKEGPSILRIQQVVRGDSAAYFCASSRLEDATQYFGPGTRLLVL.